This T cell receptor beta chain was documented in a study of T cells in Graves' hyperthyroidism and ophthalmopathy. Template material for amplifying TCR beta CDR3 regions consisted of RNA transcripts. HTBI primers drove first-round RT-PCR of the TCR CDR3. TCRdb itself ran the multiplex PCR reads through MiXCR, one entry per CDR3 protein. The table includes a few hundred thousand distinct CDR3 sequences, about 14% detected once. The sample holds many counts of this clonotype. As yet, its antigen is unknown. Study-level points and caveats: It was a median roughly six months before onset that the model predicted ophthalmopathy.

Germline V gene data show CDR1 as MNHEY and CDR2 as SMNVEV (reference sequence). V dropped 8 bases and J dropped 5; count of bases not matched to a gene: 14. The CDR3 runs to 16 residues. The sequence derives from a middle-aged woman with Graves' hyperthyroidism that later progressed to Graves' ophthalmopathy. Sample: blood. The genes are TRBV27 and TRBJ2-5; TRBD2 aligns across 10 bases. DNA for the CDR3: TGTGCCAGCGGGCCTTTGTCTAGCGGGAGCGCTGAGACCCAGTACTTC. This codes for CASGPLSSGSAETQYF.